These 19 T cell receptor beta chains originate from one sample sequenced in a study of a mutant IDH1 vaccine in newly diagnosed glioma. Time point noted: week 47, end of study. The content of each vaccine dose was 300 ug of mutant IDH1 20-mer peptide, and topical imiquimod accompanied it. Their target antigens are unknown. The method was immunoSEQ multiplex PCR; TCRdb's version includes in-frame clones alone and lacks a portion of them. This table has around 94,000 clones, under 90% appearing once. The material was PBMCs, obtained from a glioma patient whose treatment included an IDH1 peptide vaccine. Every receptor here comes from a woman between 50 and 59 years old with glioma.

This rearrangement joins TRBV7-9 to TRBJ2-7, with TRBD2 identical over 7 bases. V gave up 5 bases and J gave up 6 bases; unmatched junction bases: 16. The germline V gene has CDR1 SEHNR and CDR2 FQNEAQ (reference sequence). The CDR3 is 16 residues long. The CDR3 nucleotides are TGTGCCAGCAGCCGGGACTATTATGGGAGTAGAGGCGAGCAGTACTTC. Encoded protein: CASSRDYYGSRGEQYF.

This chain joins TRBV9 and TRBJ2-5; 8 bases fit TRBD1. Germline loops: CDR1 SGDLS, CDR2 YYNGEE. The CDR3 is 14 residues long. V lost 6 bases, J lost 0 bases, and 4 bases stayed unmatched. Written as DNA, the CDR3 is TGTGCCAGCACTAGGACAGGGAACCAAGAGACCCAGTACTTC. It specifies CASTRTGNQETQYF.

The chain carries TRBV9 and TRBJ2-1; TRBD2 might be the D (6 bases). The CDR3 is made up of 16 amino acids. Trimming shortened V by 3 bases and J by 0 bases, and 13 bases separated the two germline ends. Germline CDR1 reads SGDLS; CDR2 reads YYNGEE. The chain's CDR3 is CASSAGLSRSYNEQFF. CDR3 bases: TGTGCCAGCAGCGCGGGACTGTCTCGCTCCTACAATGAGCAGTTCTTC.

The J gene is TRBJ2-2, the V gene TRBV7-6; 10 bases agree with TRBD1. Germline values: CDR1 SGHVS, CDR2 FNYEAQ. This CDR3 contains 15 residues. Unmatched junction bases numbered 7, after V lost 7 bases and J lost 5 bases. CDR3 sequence reads: CASTSGTGVTGELFF. Here the CDR3 DNA reads TGTGCCAGCACCTCCGGGACAGGGGTTACCGGGGAGCTGTTTTTT.

The chain couples TRBV19 to TRBJ1-6, with TRBD1 as a possible D gene (6 bases). Trimming removed 1 base at V and 9 bases at J, with 13 bases between. This CDR3 contains 15 residues. CDR1 and CDR2 from the germline V gene are LNHDA and SQIVND (reference sequence). The chain's CDR3 is CASSIGGGGVSPLHF. In nucleotides, the CDR3 is TGTGCCAGTAGTATAGGCGGAGGGGGGGTTTCACCCCTCCACTTT.

As concerns this clone: A junction boundary mismatches the germline segment, possibly from a read error. The chain is built from TRBV14 and TRBJ2-7, with 9 bases that match TRBD2. CDR3 length: 13 amino acids. Germline CDR1 is SGHDN and CDR2 is FVKESK. CDR3 loop: CASSQDGTSGFTF. DNA for the CDR3: TGTGCCAGCAGCCAAGATGGCACTAGCGGGTTTACCTTC.

This chain uses TRBV11-2 with TRBJ1-6; a possible D gene is TRBD1 (6 bases). Looked up from germline, CDR1 is SGHAT and CDR2 is FQNNGV. This CDR3 is built from 13 residues. V was clipped by 2 bases and J by 10 bases, with 9 bases between them. CDR3 loop: CASSLQGWSPLHF. In DNA form, the CDR3 reads TGTGCCAGCAGCTTACAGGGGTGGTCACCCCTCCACTTT.

V and J are TRBV5-4 and TRBJ1-2, with D perhaps matching TRBD1 (6 bases). Deletions cut 4 bases from V and 7 bases from J, with 20 bases between. CDR3 size: 15 residues. Germline CDR1 is SGHNT and CDR2 is YYREEE (reference sequence). DNA of the CDR3: TGTGCCAGCAGCGTGCCTACAGGGTCGGTCTCTGGCTACACCTTC. It encodes CASSVPTGSVSGYTF. The entire variable domain, with the rest obtained from reference TRBV5-4 and TRBJ1-2, is as follows: ETGVTQSPTHLIKTRGQQVTLRCSSQSGHNTVSWYQQALGQGPQFIFQYYREEENGRGNFPPRFSGLQFPNYSSELNVNALELDDSALYLCASSVPTGSVSGYTFGSGTRLTVV.

The chain joins TRBV18 to TRBJ2-7; TRBD1 matches 7 bases. The CDR3 runs to 16 residues. Germline assignment: CDR1 KGHSH and CDR2 LQKENI. J gave up 2 bases and V 1 base, and 8 bases lay outside the gene matches. This chain's CDR3 is CASSPLDRVYPYEQYF. The DNA of the CDR3 is TGTGCCAGCTCACCACTTGACAGGGTATATCCCTACGAGCAGTACTTC.

The chain joins TRBV28 to TRBJ1-4; perhaps TRBD1 as D (5 bases). The CDR3 contains 14 residues. CDR1 is MDHEN and CDR2 is SYDVKM in the germline V gene. The V end was cut by 8 bases, the J end by 8 bases, with 18 bases between. This CDR3 reads CASFTGPGREKLFF. The CDR3 nucleotides are TGTGCCAGCTTCACAGGCCCAGGGCGAGAAAAACTGTTTTTT.

The chain recombines TRBV28 with TRBJ2-7; D is tentatively TRBD1 or TRBD2 (5 bases each). In germline, CDR1 is MDHEN, CDR2 SYDVKM. V lost 4 bases and J lost 4, with 17 bases in between. CDR3 length: 15 residues. CDR3 DNA: TGTGCCAGCAGTTCCGCCGGGGCGGAGCTGTACGAGCAGTACTTC. Amino acid sequence: CASSSAGAELYEQYF.

The chain employs TRBV5-1 and TRBJ2-2, with 8 bases identical to TRBD2. Germline CDR1 and CDR2: SGHRS and YFSETQ. CDR3 length: 15 residues. Trimming took 2 bases from V and 7 from J; bases not matched to a gene: 7. Here the CDR3 DNA reads TGCGCCAGCAGCTTAGCGGGAGCGGCTGGCGGGGAGCTGTTTTTT. Amino acid sequence: CASSLAGAAGGELFF. The complete variable domain, with remaining parts taken from reference TRBV5-1 and TRBJ2-2, reads KAGVTQTPRYLIKTRGQQVTLSCSPISGHRSVSWYQQTPGQGLQFLFEYFSETQRNKGNFPGRFSGRQFSNSRSEMNVSTLELGDSALYLCASSLAGAAGGELFFGEGSRLTVL.

The J gene is TRBJ1-6, the V gene TRBV25-1; 8 positions agree with TRBD1. V shed 5 bases and J 0 bases; nucleotides not matched to a gene: 3. The CDR3 loop spans 16 amino acids. Per the germline V gene, CDR1 is MGHDK and CDR2 is SYGVNS. CDR3 sequence: CASSLTGDSYNSPLHF. The CDR3 coding sequence is TGTGCCAGCAGTCTGACAGGGGACTCCTATAATTCACCCCTCCACTTT. The full variable domain, rest sourced from reference TRBV25-1 and TRBJ1-6, is EADIYQTPRYLVIGTGKKITLECSQTMGHDKMYWYQQDPGMELHLIHYSYGVNSTEKGDLSSESTVSRIRTEHFPLTLESARPSHTSQYLCASSLTGDSYNSPLHFGNGTRLTVT.

This clone was picked up one time. J is TRBJ2-2 and V is TRBV19; D remains unclear. CDR1 LNHDA and CDR2 SQIVND come from the germline V gene (reference sequence). Trimming took off 6 bases at V and 6 bases at J, with 17 bases between the two ends. This CDR3 is built from 15 residues. CDR3 in DNA: TGTGCCAGTAGAAACTCGGACCCCGCGCCCGGGGAGCTGTTTTTT. Translated: CASRNSDPAPGELFF.

This chain connects TRBV18 to TRBJ2-4, with a possible D match to TRBD2 (5 bases). The CDR3 has 15 residues. V shed 0 bases and J shed 2 bases, with 8 bases lying between them. In germline, CDR1 is KGHSH, CDR2 LQKENI. The CDR3 loop is CASSPPTGSKNIQYF. Written as DNA, the CDR3 is TGTGCCAGCTCACCACCAACGGGGTCCAAAAACATTCAGTACTTC.

The chain carries TRBV15 and TRBJ2-4, with TRBD1 matching 8 bases. CDR1 and CDR2 from the germline V gene are LNHNV and YYDKDF (reference sequence). The CDR3 covers 16 residues. V trimming: 3 bases; J trimming: 0 bases; junction bases outside the gene matches: 4. The CDR3 DNA follows: TGTGCCACCAGCAGGATGGACAGGGTAGCCAAAAACATTCAGTACTTC. Residues: CATSRMDRVAKNIQYF. Complete variable domain (other parts from reference TRBV15 and TRBJ2-4): DAMVIQNPRYQVTQFGKPVTLSCSQTLNHNVMYWYQQKSSQAPKLLFHYYDKDFNNEADTPDNFQSRRPNTSFCFLDIRSPGLGDTAMYLCATSRMDRVAKNIQYFGAGTRLSVL.

The chain links TRBV4-1 to TRBJ1-3; no firm D call. Germline values: CDR1 MGHRA, CDR2 YSYEKL. With 0 bases removed from V and 0 bases from J, the gap between germline ends came to 12 bases. CDR3 size: 17 residues. The CDR3 nucleotides are TGCGCCAGCAGCCAAGATCTCGGCCAGACCTCTGGAAACACCATATATTTT. It is translated as CASSQDLGQTSGNTIYF.

This chain joins TRBV27 and TRBJ1-6; a possible D gene is TRBD1 (6 bases). The V and J ends lost 0 bases and 0 bases respectively, with 15 bases between them. Germline CDR1 reads MNHEY; CDR2 reads SMNVEV (reference sequence). The CDR3 contains 19 residues. This CDR3 reads CASSLSGFRGASYNSPLHF. The CDR3 region has the DNA TGTGCCAGCAGTTTATCGGGATTTCGGGGGGCCTCCTATAATTCACCCCTCCACTTT.

The genes are TRBV14 and TRBJ2-1; possible D gene TRBD1, 5 bases. The CDR3 length is 12 residues. The V gene's germline CDR1 is SGHDN and CDR2 FVKESK. V was shortened by 6 bases and J by 13 bases, with 16 bases between the two germline ends. CDR3 region: CASSSKGPLQFF. CDR3 nucleotide sequence: TGTGCCAGCAGTTCTAAGGGGCCCCTACAGTTCTTC.